The 28 T cell receptor beta chains reported below all come from one sample, sequenced in a study of blood T cell repertoires in COVID-19 (dated by TCRdb to 2018 to 2021). Receptor libraries were prepared by the immunoSEQ multiplex PCR assay. Held by TCRdb, this immuneACCESS table contains in-frame sequences only and omits some clones. Under half of the omission traces to an unresolved V gene where checked; the cause of the rest is unknown. The sample table holds fewer than 250,000 clones, of which around nine tenths were seen once. In total, the top ten clones hold about 5% of the sample. The sample taken for sequencing was peripheral blood. These receptors all come from a woman between 40 and 50 years old with acute or convalescent COVID-19.

The chain is built from TRBV9 and TRBJ2-3; D not resolved. Germline values: CDR1 SGDLS, CDR2 YYNGEE. The CDR3 runs to 16 residues. The V end lost 2 bases, the J end lost 0 bases, and 13 bases lay between the germline ends. In DNA form, the CDR3 reads TGTGCCAGCAGCGTGCCTCCGAGTGCTAGCACAGATACGCAGTATTTT. Protein product: CASSVPPSASTDTQYF. Full variable domain (rest looked up from reference TRBV9 and TRBJ2-3): DSGVTQTPKHLITATGQRVTLRCSPRSGDLSVYWYQQSLDQGLQFLIQYYNGEERAKGNILERFSAQQFPDLHSELNLSSLELGDSALYFCASSVPPSASTDTQYFGPGTRLTVL.

The V and J genes are TRBV10-3 and TRBJ1-3; 7 nucleotides align to TRBD1. J lost 0 bases, V lost 4 bases, and 0 bases had no gene match. The germline gives CDR1 ENHRY, CDR2 SYGVKD. The CDR3 length is 14 residues. The CDR3 loop reads CAISGDSSGNTIYF. CDR3 in DNA: TGTGCCATCAGTGGGGACAGCTCTGGAAACACCATATATTTT.

This chain joins TRBV9 and TRBJ1-2, with 8 nucleotides matching TRBD1. J lost 2 bases, V lost 4 bases, and 4 bases had no gene match. Germline CDR1 and CDR2: SGDLS and YYNGEE. This CDR3 spans 14 amino acids. The CDR3 is CASSSHRGNYGYTF. The CDR3 DNA reads TGTGCCAGCAGCTCTCACAGGGGGAACTATGGCTACACCTTC.

V and J are TRBV30 and TRBJ2-1; 8 nucleotides line up with TRBD1. The CDR3 extends over 15 amino acids. With 1 base clipped from V and 5 bases from J, the junction kept 7 bases outside the gene matches. From germline, CDR1 is GTSNPN and CDR2 SVGIG (reference sequence). The CDR3 region has the DNA TGTGCCTGGAGTGGGACAGGGATTAGTAACAATGAGCAGTTCTTC. Protein product: CAWSGTGISNNEQFF.

The V call is TRBV2, the J call TRBJ1-4, with D perhaps TRBD1 (5 bases). The length of the CDR3 is 14 residues. The V gene lost 2 bases and the J gene lost 5 bases, with 9 bases spanning the gap. Germline-derived CDR1 and CDR2 are SNHLY and FYNNEI. DNA of the CDR3: TGTGCCAGCAGTGAACAGGGAAGGAATGAAAAACTGTTTTTT. Amino acids: CASSEQGRNEKLFF. Based on the CDR3 plus reference TRBV2 and TRBJ1-4, the full variable domain is EPEVTQTPSHQVTQMGQEVILRCVPISNHLYFYWYRQILGQKVEFLVSFYNNEISEKSEIFDDQFSVERPDGSNFTLKIRSTKLEDSAMYFCASSEQGRNEKLFFGSGTQLSVL.

J is TRBJ2-5 and V is TRBV3-1 (or the pseudogene TRBV3-2); TRBD2 aligns across 14 bases. After removal of 5 bases from V and 1 base from J, the junction contained 3 bases not matched to a gene. Germline V CDR1 and CDR2: LGHDT, YNNKEL (reference sequence). This CDR3 comprises 16 residues. The CDR3 DNA follows: TGTGCCAGCAGCAGACTAGCGGGGGGGCTCCAAGAGACCCAGTACTTC. It is translated as CASSRLAGGLQETQYF.

This clone was seen a few times. The J gene is TRBJ1-1, the V gene TRBV6-5, with D possibly being TRBD1 (5 bases). CDR3 size: 13 residues. In germline, CDR1 is MNHEY, CDR2 SVGAGI. Trimming removed 6 bases from V and 4 bases from J, with 12 bases in between. The CDR3 region is CASRGQGFTEAFF. CDR3 nucleotide sequence: TGTGCCAGCAGGGGCCAGGGTTTCACTGAAGCTTTCTTT.

The CDR3 spells CASSVTPNTQYF. As DNA, the CDR3 is TGTGCCAGCAGTGTGACACCGAATACGCAGTATTTT. This chain uses TRBV2 with TRBJ2-3; unclear D gene. Germline V gene lookup returns CDR1 SNHLY and CDR2 FYNNEI. The V end lost 4 bases, the J end lost 7 bases, and 9 bases lay between the germline ends. The length of the CDR3 is 12 residues. Looking up the rest from reference TRBV2 and TRBJ2-3 gives the full variable domain: EPEVTQTPSHQVTQMGQEVILRCVPISNHLYFYWYRQILGQKVEFLVSFYNNEISEKSEIFDDQFSVERPDGSNFTLKIRSTKLEDSAMYFCASSVTPNTQYFGPGTRLTVL.

The chain carries TRBV5-4 and TRBJ2-2; TRBD1 matches 7 bases. The germline gives CDR1 SGHNT, CDR2 YYREEE (reference sequence). The V and J ends lost 3 bases and 1 base, in that order; junction bases with no gene match: 6. The CDR3 covers 16 residues. Written as DNA, the CDR3 is TGTGCCAGCAGCTGGGGACAGAGACAGAACACCGGGGAGCTGTTTTTT. Its translation is CASSWGQRQNTGELFF.

The gene calls are TRBV6-4 and TRBJ2-1, with D tentatively TRBD2 (7 bases). Per the germline V gene, CDR1 is MRHNA and CDR2 is SNTAGT. Trimming took off 0 bases at V and 6 bases at J, with 15 bases between the two ends. This CDR3 contains 16 residues. CDR3 nucleotides: TGTGCCAGCAGTGACTCCGGCGGGGGCCCATCCAATGAGCAGTTCTTC. Translating gives CASSDSGGGPSNEQFF.

V gene TRBV4-1 combines with J gene TRBJ2-2, with TRBD1 matching over 9 bases. Germline CDR1 is MGHRA and CDR2 is YSYEKL. The CDR3 spans 17 residues. V lost 3 bases, J lost 1 base, and 6 bases stayed unmatched. The CDR3 reads CASSQHPGQGNTGELFF. The CDR3 DNA is TGCGCCAGCAGCCAGCACCCGGGACAGGGGAACACCGGGGAGCTGTTTTTT.

There are a few counts of this clone. The chain recombines TRBV12-3 or TRBV12-4 with TRBJ1-2, with D maybe TRBD1 (6 bases). The CDR3 runs 12 residues. The germline V and J ends were trimmed by 4 bases and 3 bases, with 6 bases remaining between them. CDR3 sequence reads: CASSYRDYGYTF. CDR3 DNA: TGTGCCAGCAGTTACAGGGACTATGGCTACACCTTC.

The chain employs TRBV7-2 and TRBJ1-2; tentative D call: TRBD1 (5 bases). Trimming cost V 3 bases and J 5 bases, with 13 bases left between them. CDR3 size: 14 residues. From germline, CDR1 is SGHTA and CDR2 FQGNSA. CDR3 DNA sequence: TGTGCCAGCAGCTTTTCGGCGACAGAGTATGGCTACACCTTC. It codes for CASSFSATEYGYTF.

The chain combines TRBV28 with TRBJ1-5; no reliable D call. Germline V CDR1 and CDR2: MDHEN, SYDVKM. Between the trimmed V and J ends, which lost 6 bases and 6 bases, there was a span of 18 bases. The CDR3 loop spans 15 amino acids. CDR3 DNA sequence: TGTGCCAGCAGCCTGTCGTCGGGGTGGGGTCAGCCCCAGCATTTT. It specifies CASSLSSGWGQPQHF.

V is TRBV3-1 (or the pseudogene TRBV3-2) and J is TRBJ1-1; 9 bases fit TRBD1. Germline CDR1 reads LGHDT; CDR2 reads YNNKEL (reference sequence). The CDR3 totals 16 residues. V gave up 1 base and J gave up 6 bases; unmatched junction bases: 9. The CDR3 sequence: CASSQAATGGRAEAFF. Written as DNA, the CDR3 is TGTGCCAGCAGCCAAGCCGCGACAGGGGGGCGGGCTGAAGCTTTCTTT.

The chain employs TRBV5-1 and TRBJ2-4; 11 nucleotides line up with TRBD1. CDR3 length equals 15 residues. With V trimmed by 4 bases and J by 3 bases, 3 bases remained unmatched. Germline assignment: CDR1 SGHRS and CDR2 YFSETQ. The CDR3 sequence is CASSEGQGDKNIQYF. CDR3 sequence (DNA): TGCGCCAGCAGCGAGGGACAGGGGGACAAAAACATTCAGTACTTC. Variable domain in full (rest from reference TRBV5-1 and TRBJ2-4): KAGVTQTPRYLIKTRGQQVTLSCSPISGHRSVSWYQQTPGQGLQFLFEYFSETQRNKGNFPGRFSGRQFSNSRSEMNVSTLELGDSALYLCASSEGQGDKNIQYFGAGTRLSVL.

The genes are TRBV19 and TRBJ1-2; TRBD1 agrees at 9 bases. With 6 bases clipped from V and 8 bases from J, the junction kept 10 bases outside the gene matches. Germline V lookup: CDR1 LNHDA, CDR2 SQIVND (reference sequence). The CDR3 covers 14 residues. The CDR3 sequence is CASRPGTGFQGYTF. CDR3 nucleotides: TGTGCCAGTAGACCCGGGACAGGGTTTCAGGGCTACACCTTC.

This clone was counted once. The chain uses TRBV6-5 and TRBJ2-3, with TRBD2 as a possible D gene (6 bases). Germline CDR1 MNHEY, CDR2 SVGAGI. Trimming stripped 0 bases from V and 2 bases from J, with 9 bases between. This CDR3 is 15 amino acids long. The CDR3 nucleotides are TGTGCCAGCAGTTACTCGCGGGACTCCACAGATACGCAGTATTTT. Its translation: CASSYSRDSTDTQYF.

The CDR3 DNA reads TGTGCCAGCAGCTTACAGGGAACTAATGAAAAACTGTTTTTT. Its protein is CASSLQGTNEKLFF. J is TRBJ1-4 and V is TRBV7-2, with D possibly matching TRBD1 (5 bases). Per germline, CDR1 SGHTA and CDR2 FQGNSA. Trimming stripped 2 bases from V and 1 base from J, with 5 bases between. The CDR3 totals 14 residues. The variable domain in full, with the rest retrieved from reference TRBV7-2 and TRBJ1-4, is GAGVSQSPSNKVTEKGKDVELRCDPISGHTALYWYRQSLGQGLEFLIYFQGNSAPDKSGLPSDRFSAERTGGSVSTLTIQRTQQEDSAVYLCASSLQGTNEKLFFGSGTQLSVL.

This chain uses TRBV11-2 with TRBJ1-1; TRBD1 agrees at 8 bases. CDR1 and CDR2 (germline): SGHAT, FQNNGV. The junction had 13 bases not matched to a gene; V was cut back by 3 bases and J by 10 bases. The CDR3 runs to 15 residues. The CDR3 DNA reads TGTGCCAGCAGCTTGCAGGGGGCGCGGGTTGAGGGAGCTTTCTTT. This encodes CASSLQGARVEGAFF. Looking up the rest from reference TRBV11-2 and TRBJ1-1 gives the full variable domain: EAGVAQSPRYKIIEKRQSVAFWCNPISGHATLYWYQQILGQGPKLLIQFQNNGVVDDSQLPKDRFSAERLKGVDSTLKIQPAKLEDSAVYLCASSLQGARVEGAFFGQGTRLTVV.

The gene calls are TRBV6-2 or TRBV6-3 and TRBJ2-5; no clear D. The V end was cut by 4 bases, the J end by 7 bases, with 10 bases between. The CDR3 is 12 amino acids. Germline lookup yields CDR1 MNHEY and CDR2 SVGEGT. The CDR3 nucleotides read TGTGCCAGCAGTTTGCCCCTAGGGACCCAGTACTTC. Its protein is CASSLPLGTQYF.

This clone has a single count. The chain carries TRBV19 and TRBJ1-5, with unresolved D. V was pared by 8 bases and J by 4 bases, with 9 bases between. Germline lookup yields CDR1 LNHDA and CDR2 SQIVND (reference sequence). The CDR3 sequence is 12 residues long. CDR3 nucleotides: TGTGCCAGTGCGGGGTGGAATCAGCCCCAGCATTTT. This codes for CASAGWNQPQHF. Together with reference TRBV19 and TRBJ1-5, the CDR3 gives the full variable domain: DGGITQSPKYLFRKEGQNVTLSCEQNLNHDAMYWYRQDPGQGLRLIYYSQIVNDFQKGDIAEGYSVSREKKESFPLTVTSAQKNPTAFYLCASAGWNQPQHFGDGTRLSIL.

The CDR3 DNA follows: TGCGCCAGCAGCCTTACAGGGGTCGAGGGAACTGAAGCTTTCTTT. It codes for CASSLTGVEGTEAFF. The chain combines TRBV5-1 with TRBJ1-1; 7 nucleotides align to TRBD1. This CDR3 contains 15 residues. Germline V gives CDR1 SGHRS, CDR2 YFSETQ. Trimming cost V 4 bases and J 5 bases; bases outside gene matches: 11.

This clone was counted between two and nine times. The genes are TRBV13 and TRBJ2-7; tentatively, D is TRBD1 (5 bases). The CDR3 is 15 residues long. V lost 3 bases, J lost 1 base, and 13 bases lay in between. In germline, CDR1 is PRHDT, CDR2 FYEKMQ (reference sequence). CDR3 sequence (DNA): TGTGCCAGCAGCTTGGCCAGGAAGGGGTCCTACGAGCAGTACGTC. The encoded protein is CASSLARKGSYEQYV.

The chain combines TRBV29-1 with TRBJ1-2; TRBD1 might be the D (5 bases). From germline, CDR1 is SQVTM and CDR2 ANQGSEA. This CDR3 is built from 15 residues. The V and J ends lost 3 bases and 1 base respectively, with 15 bases between them. The CDR3 loop is CSVDWGREVNYGYTF. CDR3 nucleotides: TGCAGCGTTGACTGGGGCAGGGAAGTTAACTATGGCTACACCTTC.

This chain uses TRBV6-5 with TRBJ1-4; 9 bases are a match to TRBD1. CDR3 length: 15 residues. CDR1 and CDR2 (germline): MNHEY, SVGAGI. The V and J ends lost 5 bases and 8 bases, in that order; junction bases with no gene match: 9. CDR3 nucleotide sequence: TGTGCCAGCAGTCAACAGGGGGCGTTCGGAGAAAAACTGTTTTTT. Encoded protein: CASSQQGAFGEKLFF.

The chain uses TRBV9 and TRBJ1-6; 7 nucleotides match TRBD1. V was pared by 4 bases and J by 3 bases, with 7 bases of the junction left unmatched. The length of the CDR3 is 16 residues. Looked up from germline, CDR1 is SGDLS and CDR2 is YYNGEE. CDR3 region: CASSPGGDIYNSPLHF. CDR3 sequence (DNA): TGTGCCAGCAGCCCAGGGGGAGATATCTATAATTCACCCCTCCACTTT.

This sequence joins TRBV30 and TRBJ1-6, with 7 bases identical to TRBD1. The germline gives CDR1 GTSNPN, CDR2 SVGIG (reference sequence). V trimming: 4 bases; J trimming: 0 bases; junction bases outside the gene matches: 6. The CDR3 has 16 amino acids. Here the CDR3 DNA reads TGTGCCTGGAAGGGGGCTTTTAGCTCCTATAATTCACCCCTCCACTTT. Amino acids: CAWKGAFSSYNSPLHF.